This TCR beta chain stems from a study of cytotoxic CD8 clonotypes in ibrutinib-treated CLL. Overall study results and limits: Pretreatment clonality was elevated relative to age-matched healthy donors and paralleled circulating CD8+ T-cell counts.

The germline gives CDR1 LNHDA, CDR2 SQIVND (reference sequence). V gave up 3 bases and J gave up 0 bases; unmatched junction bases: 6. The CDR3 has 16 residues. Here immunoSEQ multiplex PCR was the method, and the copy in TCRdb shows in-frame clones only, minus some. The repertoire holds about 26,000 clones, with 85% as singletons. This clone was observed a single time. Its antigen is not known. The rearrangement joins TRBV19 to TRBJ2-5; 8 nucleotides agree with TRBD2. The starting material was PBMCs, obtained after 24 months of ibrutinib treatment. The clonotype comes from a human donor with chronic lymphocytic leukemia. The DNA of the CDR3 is TGTGCCAGTAGTATTGGGGTAGCGGGGCACCAAGAGACCCAGTACTTC. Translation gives CASSIGVAGHQETQYF.